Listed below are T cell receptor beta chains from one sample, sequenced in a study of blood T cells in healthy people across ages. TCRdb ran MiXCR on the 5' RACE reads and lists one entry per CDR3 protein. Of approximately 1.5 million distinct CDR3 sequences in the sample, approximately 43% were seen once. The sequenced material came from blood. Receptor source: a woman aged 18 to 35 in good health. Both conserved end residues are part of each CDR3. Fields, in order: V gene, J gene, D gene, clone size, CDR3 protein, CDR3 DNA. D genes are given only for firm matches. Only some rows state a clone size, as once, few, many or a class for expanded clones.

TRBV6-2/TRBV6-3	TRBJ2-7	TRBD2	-	CASRGRGTSAYEQYF	TGTGCCAGCAGGGGCCGCGGGACTAGCGCCTACGAGCAGTACTTC
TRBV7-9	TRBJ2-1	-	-	CASSLDLHEQFF	TGTGCCAGCAGCTTAGATTTGCATGAGCAGTTCTTC
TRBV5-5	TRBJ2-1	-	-	CASTLAVGFELGEQFF	TGTGCCAGCACCTTGGCGGTGGGGTTTGAACTTGGTGAGCAGTTCTTC
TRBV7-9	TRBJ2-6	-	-	CASSSGRISSGANVLTF	TGTGCCAGCAGCTCGGGCCGGATCTCCTCTGGGGCCAACGTCCTGACTTTC
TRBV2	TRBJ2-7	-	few	CASSLGTTFSYEQYF	TGTGCCAGCAGCCTCGGGACCACCTTCTCCTACGAGCAGTACTTC
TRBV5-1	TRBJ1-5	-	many	CASTLDRLLQPQHF	TGCGCCAGCACTTTAGACAGGCTTCTTCAGCCCCAGCATTTT
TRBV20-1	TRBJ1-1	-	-	CSARELTGGTEAFF	TGCAGTGCTAGAGAGTTGACAGGAGGGACTGAAGCTTTCTTT
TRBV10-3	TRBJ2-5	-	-	CAIKSLGEETQYF	TGTGCCATCAAGAGCCTGGGGGAAGAGACCCAGTACTTC
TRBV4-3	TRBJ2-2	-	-	CASSPRALGPGELFF	TGCGCCAGCAGCCCTAGGGCCCTGGGCCCCGGGGAGCTGTTTTTT
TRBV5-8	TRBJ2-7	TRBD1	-	CASSRQGASCEQYF	TGTGCCAGCAGTAGACAGGGGGCCTCCTGCGAGCAGTACTTC
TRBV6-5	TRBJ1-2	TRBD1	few	CASSHDRESFYGYTF	TGTGCCAGCAGCCACGACAGGGAATCTTTCTATGGCTACACCTTC
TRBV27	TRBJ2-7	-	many	CASSLWGSAKEQYF	TGTGCCAGCAGTCTTTGGGGCTCAGCGAAAGAGCAGTACTTC
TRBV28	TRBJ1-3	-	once	CASTQGGTIYF	TGTGCCAGCACCCAGGGCGGCACCATATATTTT
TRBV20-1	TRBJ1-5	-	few	CSAREVERGLDQPQHF	TGCAGTGCTAGAGAGGTGGAGAGGGGCCTGGATCAGCCCCAGCATTTT
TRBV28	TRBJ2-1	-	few	CASSLTLAVEQFF	TGTGCCAGCAGTTTAACCTTAGCGGTTGAGCAGTTCTTC
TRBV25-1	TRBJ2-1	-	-	CASSELVGRFNEQFF	TGTGCCAGCAGTGAACTAGTCGGGAGATTCAATGAGCAGTTCTTC
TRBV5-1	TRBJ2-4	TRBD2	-	CASRQSDLADKNIQYF	TGCGCCAGCAGACAGTCGGATCTAGCGGACAAAAACATTCAGTACTTC
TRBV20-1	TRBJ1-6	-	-	CSARETNNSPLHF	TGCAGTGCTAGAGAAACGAATAATTCACCCCTCCACTTT
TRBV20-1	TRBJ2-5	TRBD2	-	CSATPGGLETQYF	TGCAGTGCTACGCCGGGGGGGCTTGAGACCCAGTACTTC
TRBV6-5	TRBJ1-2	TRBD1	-	CASRAGQYYGYTF	TGTGCCAGCAGGGCGGGACAGTACTATGGCTACACCTTC
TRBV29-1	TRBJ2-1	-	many	CSVLLRGRHSYNEQFF	TGCAGCGTTCTCCTGAGAGGGAGGCACTCCTACAATGAGCAGTTCTTC
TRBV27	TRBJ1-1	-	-	CASSAQGLTEAFF	TGTGCCAGCAGTGCACAGGGACTCACTGAAGCTTTCTTT
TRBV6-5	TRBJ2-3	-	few	CASRRDPSSTDTQYF	TGTGCCAGCAGGAGGGACCCCTCCAGCACAGATACGCAGTATTTT
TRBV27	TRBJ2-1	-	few	CASSLPRGGWNEQFF	TGTGCCAGCAGTTTACCGAGGGGGGGGTGGAATGAGCAGTTCTTC
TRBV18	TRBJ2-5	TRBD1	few	CASSPPDRGIETQYF	TGTGCCAGCTCACCACCGGACAGGGGGATCGAGACCCAGTACTTC
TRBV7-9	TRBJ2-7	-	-	CASSYDWSSYEQYF	TGTGCCAGCAGCTATGACTGGAGCTCCTACGAGCAGTACTTC
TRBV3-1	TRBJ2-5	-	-	CASSQFSQETQYF	TGTGCCAGCAGCCAATTCAGCCAAGAGACCCAGTACTTC
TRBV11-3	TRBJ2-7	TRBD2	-	CASSYSGGTYNEQYF	TGTGCCAGCAGCTATAGCGGGGGGACCTACAATGAGCAGTACTTC
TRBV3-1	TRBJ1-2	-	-	CASWKKGGGDGYTF	TGTGCCAGCTGGAAGAAGGGGGGAGGCGATGGCTACACCTTC
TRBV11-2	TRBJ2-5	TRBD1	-	CASSLTLQGGSETQYF	TGTGCCAGCAGCTTAACCCTACAGGGGGGCTCGGAGACCCAGTACTTC
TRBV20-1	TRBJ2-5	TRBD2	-	CSATGLADYNEQYF	TGCAGTGCTACGGGACTAGCGGATTACAATGAGCAGTACTTC
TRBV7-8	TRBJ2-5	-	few	CASSLVRRTNPSETQYF	TGTGCCAGCAGCTTAGTACGGCGGACTAACCCTTCAGAGACCCAGTACTTC
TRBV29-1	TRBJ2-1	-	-	CSVRQVLDEQFF	TGCAGCGTACGACAGGTTTTAGACGAGCAGTTCTTC
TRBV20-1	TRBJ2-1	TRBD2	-	CSARELLAGHNEQFF	TGCAGTGCTAGAGAATTGCTAGCGGGCCACAATGAGCAGTTCTTC
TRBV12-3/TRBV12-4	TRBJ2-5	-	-	CASSSVKGETQYF	TGTGCCAGCAGTTCCGTTAAAGGGGAGACCCAGTACTTC
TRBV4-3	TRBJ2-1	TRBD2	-	CASSRGIRGSSYNEQFF	TGCGCCAGCAGCCGAGGGATCCGCGGGAGCTCCTACAATGAGCAGTTCTTC
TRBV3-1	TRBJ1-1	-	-	CASSRYPGEGHFF	TGTGCCAGCAGCCGATACCCGGGAGAGGGGCATTTCTTT
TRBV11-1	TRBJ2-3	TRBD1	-	CASSLVWDRESDTQYF	TGTGCCAGCAGCTTAGTTTGGGACAGAGAGTCCGATACGCAGTATTTT
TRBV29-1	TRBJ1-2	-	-	CSVQDSYGYTF	TGCAGCGTTCAAGACAGCTATGGCTACACCTTC
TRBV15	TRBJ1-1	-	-	CATSRPQGPKTEAFF	TGTGCCACCAGCAGACCACAGGGCCCCAAGACTGAAGCTTTCTTT
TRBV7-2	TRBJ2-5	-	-	CASSLVGKTQYF	TGTGCCAGCAGCTTAGTAGGGAAGACCCAGTACTTC
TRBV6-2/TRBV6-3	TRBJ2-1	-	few	CASSYESARPRNEQFF	TGTGCCAGCAGTTACGAGTCGGCTAGACCTCGCAATGAGCAGTTCTTC
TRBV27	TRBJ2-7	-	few	CASSFPGTPTYEQYF	TGTGCCAGCAGTTTCCCCGGGACACCAACCTACGAGCAGTACTTC
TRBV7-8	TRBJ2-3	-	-	CASSSPFSDTQYF	TGTGCCAGCAGCTCCCCGTTTAGTGATACGCAGTATTTT
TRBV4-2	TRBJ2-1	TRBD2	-	CASSQDGGSGGSSYNEQFF	TGTGCCAGCAGCCAAGACGGCGGTAGCGGGGGGAGCTCCTACAATGAGCAGTTCTTC
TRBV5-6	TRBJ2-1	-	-	CVSSLERSYLGETQFF	TGTGTCAGCAGCTTGGAAAGGTCCTACCTGGGAGAGACCCAGTTCTTC
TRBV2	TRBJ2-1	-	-	CASQDVTSYNEQFF	TGTGCCAGCCAGGATGTCACCTCCTACAATGAGCAGTTCTTC
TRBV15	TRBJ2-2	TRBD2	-	CATSRASGRAFNGELFF	TGTGCCACCAGCAGAGCCAGCGGGAGGGCATTCAACGGGGAGCTGTTTTTT
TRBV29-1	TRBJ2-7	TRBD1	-	CSVEVAGGASSYEQYF	TGCAGCGTTGAAGTCGCAGGGGGTGCCTCGAGTTACGAGCAGTACTTC
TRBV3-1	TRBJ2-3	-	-	CASSPLDIESTDTQYF	TGTGCCAGCAGCCCCTTAGACATCGAGAGCACAGATACGCAGTATTTT
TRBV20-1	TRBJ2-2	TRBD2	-	CSASTSGGRTGELFF	TGCAGTGCCAGCACTAGCGGGGGGAGGACCGGGGAGCTGTTTTTT
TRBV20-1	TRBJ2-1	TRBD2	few	CSARDAFMTGGSYNEQFF	TGCAGTGCTAGAGACGCCTTTATGACGGGAGGTTCCTACAATGAGCAGTTCTTC
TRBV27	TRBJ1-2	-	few	CASSFRGGGYGYTF	TGTGCCAGCAGTTTTCGTGGGGGGGGGTATGGCTACACCTTC